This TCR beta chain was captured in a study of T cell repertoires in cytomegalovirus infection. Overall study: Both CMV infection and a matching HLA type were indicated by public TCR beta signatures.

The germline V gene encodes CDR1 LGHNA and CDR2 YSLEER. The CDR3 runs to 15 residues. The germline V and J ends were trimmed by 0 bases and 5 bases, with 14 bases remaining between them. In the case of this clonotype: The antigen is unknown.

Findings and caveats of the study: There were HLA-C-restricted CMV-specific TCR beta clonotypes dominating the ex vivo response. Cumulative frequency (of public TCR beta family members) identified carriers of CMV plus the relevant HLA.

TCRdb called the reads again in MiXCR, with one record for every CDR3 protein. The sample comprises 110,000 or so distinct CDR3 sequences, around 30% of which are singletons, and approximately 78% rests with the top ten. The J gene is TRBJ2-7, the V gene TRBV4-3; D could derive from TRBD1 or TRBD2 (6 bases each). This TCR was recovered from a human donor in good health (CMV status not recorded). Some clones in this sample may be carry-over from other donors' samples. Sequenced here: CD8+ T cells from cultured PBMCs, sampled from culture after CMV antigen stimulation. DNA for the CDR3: TGCGCCAGCAGCCAAGAACCGGGGGCCGCCAACGAGCAGTACTTC. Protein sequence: CASSQEPGAANEQYF.